This T cell receptor (beta chain) was identified in a study of shared clonotypes between healthy human individuals. The study, taken as a whole, reports: Among donors, clonotype sharing was expected to be affected by sequencing depth.

Germline V CDR1 and CDR2: GTSNPN, SVGIG (reference sequence). The ends were cut back, 4 bases at V and 3 bases at J, with 13 bases in the middle. The CDR3 runs 13 residues. The naive CD8 fraction comprised CD45RO-negative cells positively selected for CCR7 and excluded terminally differentiated effector memory CD45RA+ cells. Regarding this clone: As yet, its antigen is unknown.

The assay was immunoSEQ multiplex PCR, and TCRdb's table has in-frame clones only and misses some. The sample holds 1.5 million to 2.5 million clones, approximately 94% seen once. The clonotype comes from a man between 18 and 35 years old in good health. This chain links TRBV30 with TRBJ2-7; D tentatively reads TRBD1 or TRBD2 (5 bases each). The sequencing input was naive CD8+ T cells sorted from blood. The CDR3: CAWNTGRFYEQYF. The CDR3 DNA follows: TGTGCCTGGAATACGGGGCGGTTCTACGAGCAGTACTTC.